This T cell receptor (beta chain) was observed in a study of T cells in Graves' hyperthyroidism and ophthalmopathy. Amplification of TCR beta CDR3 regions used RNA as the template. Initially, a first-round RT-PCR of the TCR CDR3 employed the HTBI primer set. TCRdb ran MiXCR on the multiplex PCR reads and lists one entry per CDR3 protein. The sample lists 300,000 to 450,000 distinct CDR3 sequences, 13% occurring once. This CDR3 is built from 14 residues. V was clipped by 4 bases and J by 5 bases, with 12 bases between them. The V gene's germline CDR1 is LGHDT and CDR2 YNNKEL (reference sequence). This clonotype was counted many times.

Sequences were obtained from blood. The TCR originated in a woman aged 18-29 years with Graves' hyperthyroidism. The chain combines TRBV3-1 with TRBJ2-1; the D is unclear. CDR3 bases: TGTGCCAGCAGCCCCGACCCGAGAAACAATGAGCAGTTCTTC. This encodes CASSPDPRNNEQFF.